This T cell receptor beta chain was profiled in a study of OX40 agonist ivuxolimab in advanced cancers. About the study: Three partial responders included one hepatocellular carcinoma patient and two cutaneous melanoma patients.

The assay was immunoSEQ multiplex PCR, and TCRdb's table has in-frame clones only and misses some. The sample shows over 10,000 clones, about 79% of them seen only once. This CDR3 is built from 12 residues. V lost 2 bases, J lost 11 bases, and 13 bases lay in between. Germline CDR1 and CDR2: GTSNPN and SVGIG (reference sequence). Study-wide results and caveats: Dosing at 0.1 to 3.0 mg/kg was accompanied by clonal expansion of CD4+ and CD8+ blood T cells by week 6. Near-lowest levels of clonal expansion characterized partial responders at 0.1-3.0 mg/kg.

Note on this clone: Its antigen is not known.

The J gene is TRBJ2-4, the V gene TRBV30; a weak D match, TRBD1 (6 bases). The material sequenced was CD4+ or CD8+ T cells sorted from blood, taken in a trial of the OX40 agonist ivuxolimab. This clonotype originated in an adult with an advanced solid tumor such as melanoma, head and neck, liver or kidney cancer. The CDR3 protein is CAWSTTGLLQYF. CDR3 sequence (DNA): TGTGCCTGGAGTACGACAGGTCTCCTTCAGTACTTC.